The 31 T cell receptor beta chains below all came from one sample that was sequenced in a study of T-cell memory formation after mild COVID-19. Via MiXCR, TCRdb re-called the 5' RACE reads, giving one row per CDR3 protein. The sample has 6,000 to 7,000 distinct CDR3 sequences; over 15% are singletons. Sequenced sample: PBMCs or a T cell subset sorted from them (not recorded which). The receptor set was obtained from an adult woman who had mild COVID-19 (a few samples of this study predate the infection). Cell type and time point are not known.

This clonotype has a count of ten or more. V and J are TRBV24-1 and TRBJ2-2, with 7 bases lining up with TRBD1. There are 16 residues in the CDR3. Looked up from germline, CDR1 is KGHDR and CDR2 is SFDVKD. Trimming cost V 5 bases and J 1 base; bases outside gene matches: 6. The CDR3 nucleotides are TGTGCCACCAGTGTAACAGGGGCCTTGAACACCGGGGAGCTGTTTTTT. Amino acid sequence: CATSVTGALNTGELFF.

This clonotype appeared many times. This chain connects TRBV7-2 to TRBJ2-7, with 11 bases identical to TRBD2. Germline V lookup: CDR1 SGHTA, CDR2 FQGNSA. J was trimmed by 2 bases and V by 7 bases; bases with no gene match: 4. The CDR3 spans 14 residues. The CDR3 bases are TGTGCCAGCACCCAGGGACTAGCGGCCTACGAGCAGTACTTC. Its protein product is CASTQGLAAYEQYF.

This clonotype is medium-sized. The rearrangement joins TRBV14 to TRBJ2-7; D remains ambiguous. CDR1 and CDR2 from the germline V gene are SGHDN and FVKESK. The CDR3 contains 11 residues. Trimming took 1 base from V and 6 from J, leaving 4 bases between them. CDR3 region: CASSQAIEQYF. The CDR3 bases are TGTGCCAGCAGCCAAGCGATCGAGCAGTACTTC.

In its sample, this clonotype was seen many times. The chain couples TRBV27 to TRBJ2-7; D might be TRBD1 (5 bases). The length of the CDR3 is 16 residues. With 5 bases removed from V and 4 bases from J, the gap between germline ends came to 21 bases. Germline values: CDR1 MNHEY, CDR2 SMNVEV (reference sequence). CDR3 loop: CASSLKIPRTSYEQYF. CDR3 DNA: TGTGCCAGCAGTCTAAAAATACCTAGGACAAGTTACGAGCAGTACTTC.

V is TRBV4-1 and J is TRBJ1-1; D ambiguous. This CDR3 comprises 13 residues. Per the germline V gene, CDR1 is MGHRA and CDR2 is YSYEKL. Trimming took off 4 bases at V and 6 bases at J, with 12 bases between the two ends. The CDR3 protein is CASSPREVAEAFF. The DNA of the CDR3 is TGCGCCAGCAGCCCTAGGGAGGTGGCTGAAGCTTTCTTT.

In this sample, this clonotype turned up many times. The chain links TRBV2 to TRBJ2-5; 8 bases match TRBD1. With 6 bases clipped from V and 5 bases from J, the junction kept 11 bases outside the gene matches. The CDR3 contains 15 residues. Germline loops: CDR1 SNHLY, CDR2 FYNNEI. The CDR3 region has the DNA TGTGCCAGCAGAGACCCGGGACAGGCAAGGGAGACCCAGTACTTC. This codes for CASRDPGQARETQYF. Full variable domain (outside the CDR3, taken from reference TRBV2 and TRBJ2-5): EPEVTQTPSHQVTQMGQEVILRCVPISNHLYFYWYRQILGQKVEFLVSFYNNEISEKSEIFDDQFSVERPDGSNFTLKIRSTKLEDSAMYFCASRDPGQARETQYFGPGTRLLVL.

This clonotype was seen repeatedly, ten times or more. V is TRBV4-1 and J is TRBJ2-1, with 7 bases fitting TRBD2. The germline gives CDR1 MGHRA, CDR2 YSYEKL. This CDR3 has 19 residues. The trim removed 1 base at V and 8 bases at J, leaving 20 bases unmatched. The CDR3 DNA sequence: TGCGCCAGCAGCCAAGCGGCGGACGTGGCGGGAGTAGGGTCGGATGAGCAGTTCTTC. Translating gives CASSQAADVAGVGSDEQFF.

This clonotype was counted a few times. It may be a read error: a sequence one base away is much more abundant. V usage is TRBV29-1 and J usage is TRBJ2-1; D remains unclear. Germline V gene sequence: CDR1 SQVTM, CDR2 ANQGSEA. The CDR3 length is 11 residues. DNA of the CDR3: TGCAGCGGGCAACACTACAATGAGCAGTTATTC. This sequence encodes CSGQHYNEQLF.

This clonotype is medium-sized (0.01 to 0.1%) within its sample. The rearrangement joins TRBV9 to TRBJ2-1; tentatively, D is TRBD2 (5 bases). The ends were cut back, 10 bases at V and 3 bases at J, with 14 bases in the middle. The CDR3 totals 13 residues. Germline CDR1 reads SGDLS; CDR2 reads YYNGEE. The CDR3 spells CASQREIYNEQFF. In DNA form, the CDR3 reads TGTGCCTCACAAAGGGAGATCTACAATGAGCAGTTCTTC.

There are many counts of this clonotype. The genes are TRBV24-1 and TRBJ1-1; 10 bases line up with TRBD1. This CDR3 is built from 13 residues. The germline V gene has CDR1 KGHDR and CDR2 SFDVKD. V lost 7 bases and J lost 6; bases outside the gene matches: 4. The CDR3 bases are TGTGCCACCAGGCCGGGACAGGGGCCTGAAGCTTTCTTT. Translating it yields CATRPGQGPEAFF.

The rearrangement joins TRBV5-1 to TRBJ2-7, with TRBD2 as a possible D gene (7 bases). This CDR3 has 16 amino acids. The V gene's germline CDR1 is SGHRS and CDR2 YFSETQ. Trimming took off 1 base at V and 2 bases at J, with 16 bases between the two ends. The CDR3 DNA follows: TGCGCCAGCAGCTTGTTGACGGGGGGCCTTACCTACGAGCAGTACTTC. This sequence encodes CASSLLTGGLTYEQYF.

The chain combines TRBV29-1 with TRBJ1-2; D possibly corresponds to TRBD1 (5 bases). The CDR3 totals 14 residues. Germline V gene sequence: CDR1 SQVTM, CDR2 ANQGSEA. Trimming took 6 bases from V and 4 from J, leaving 18 bases between them. The CDR3 loop reads CSVATDSSLYGYTF. CDR3 sequence (DNA): TGCAGCGTCGCAACCGACAGTTCCCTCTATGGCTACACCTTC.

This clonotype occurred many times. The CDR3, as DNA: TGTGCCAGCAGCTTGATTACAGAAGGGTCTATTGGCTACACCTTC. Amino acid sequence: CASSLITEGSIGYTF. This chain links TRBV13 with TRBJ1-2; D not resolved. CDR3 size: 15 residues. CDR1 is PRHDT and CDR2 is FYEKMQ in the germline V gene (reference sequence). Trimming pared 3 bases from V and 7 bases from J, leaving 18 bases between.

Many counts were recorded for this clonotype. The CDR3 region is CASSLGGTGNQPQHF. The CDR3 coding sequence is TGTGCCAGCAGCTTGGGGGGGACAGGGAATCAGCCCCAGCATTTT. V and J are TRBV5-6 and TRBJ1-5; 9 nucleotides line up with TRBD1. CDR1 SGHDT and CDR2 YYEEEE come from the germline V gene. The V and J ends lost 0 bases and 4 bases, in that order; junction bases with no gene match: 2. This CDR3 comprises 15 residues.

This clonotype was recorded many times. V gene TRBV6-6 combines with J gene TRBJ1-4, with D maybe TRBD1 (5 bases). This CDR3 comprises 13 residues. The V and J ends lost 6 bases and 4 bases respectively, with 9 bases between them. Germline CDR1 reads MNHNY; CDR2 reads SVGAGI (reference sequence). CDR3 sequence (DNA): TGTGCCAGCAGATCAGGGAGTAATGAAAAACTGTTTTTT. It codes for CASRSGSNEKLFF.

This clonotype was counted ten times or more. V gene TRBV7-2 combines with J gene TRBJ2-5, with TRBD2 as a possible D gene (5 bases). The CDR3 is made up of 15 amino acids. V lost 6 bases to trimming and J lost 0 bases, with 14 bases between them. Per germline, CDR1 SGHTA and CDR2 FQGNSA. CDR3 region: CASRLRGPYQETQYF. The DNA of the CDR3 is TGTGCCAGCAGACTTCGCGGGCCGTACCAAGAGACCCAGTACTTC.

This clonotype was counted many times. The gene calls are TRBV5-1 and TRBJ2-1, with 15 bases matching TRBD2. The CDR3 runs to 21 residues. Germline loops: CDR1 SGHRS, CDR2 YFSETQ. With V trimmed by 2 bases and J by 6 bases, 18 bases remained unmatched. CDR3 sequence: CASSFPIGPGLAGGFGNEQFF. DNA of the CDR3: TGCGCCAGCAGCTTCCCTATAGGGCCGGGACTAGCGGGGGGTTTTGGCAATGAGCAGTTCTTC.

In its sample, this clonotype ranks as large. The chain joins TRBV12-3 or TRBV12-4 to TRBJ2-7; possibly TRBD1 for D (5 bases). Deletions cut 1 base from V and 2 bases from J, with 6 bases between. The CDR3 length is 13 residues. This CDR3 reads CASSLVDTYEQYF. In nucleotides, the CDR3 is TGTGCCAGCAGTTTAGTGGACACCTACGAGCAGTACTTC.

V is TRBV28 and J is TRBJ1-1; D is undetermined. V lost 1 base and J 8 bases, leaving 14 bases between the germline ends. The CDR3 is 14 residues long. Germline loops: CDR1 MDHEN, CDR2 SYDVKM. CDR3 sequence reads: CASSLYQVVGEAFF. CDR3 nucleotides: TGTGCCAGCAGTTTATACCAAGTTGTGGGAGAAGCTTTCTTT.

In this sample, this clonotype is medium-sized. The genes are TRBV24-1 and TRBJ2-1; D is perhaps TRBD1 (6 bases). V lost 4 bases to trimming and J lost 9 bases, with 21 bases between them. This CDR3 region has 16 residues. Germline V gives CDR1 KGHDR, CDR2 SFDVKD. Written as DNA, the CDR3 is TGTGCCACCAGTGAAACTCGGCCCTGGACAGAAGGTGAGCAGTTCTTC. Its protein product is CATSETRPWTEGEQFF.

This clonotype has ten or more counts. V usage is TRBV13 and J usage is TRBJ1-1; TRBD1 matches 7 bases. With V trimmed by 6 bases and J by 4 bases, 5 bases remained unmatched. Germline CDR1 reads PRHDT; CDR2 reads FYEKMQ (reference sequence). CDR3 length: 13 amino acids. DNA for the CDR3: TGTGCCAGCAGAATGGACAGGAGCACTGAAGCTTTCTTT. Protein sequence: CASRMDRSTEAFF.

This clonotype was seen at least ten times. V gene TRBV24-1 combines with J gene TRBJ1-1; no reliable D call. V was cut by 4 bases and J by 4 bases, with 9 bases left in between. The CDR3 has 13 amino acids. The germline gives CDR1 KGHDR, CDR2 SFDVKD. DNA for the CDR3: TGTGCCACCAGTGAAAGAATGGGCACTGAAGCTTTCTTT. Amino acids: CATSERMGTEAFF.

By frequency in the sample, this clonotype is large. The rearrangement joins TRBV27 to TRBJ1-3; D might be TRBD1 (6 bases). This CDR3 has 16 amino acids. Between the trimmed V and J ends, which lost 6 bases and 0 bases, there was a span of 15 bases. In germline, CDR1 is MNHEY, CDR2 SMNVEV (reference sequence). CDR3 nucleotide sequence: TGTGCCAGCAGGCCTCTCCGGGACACCTCTGGAAACACCATATATTTT. Its protein is CASRPLRDTSGNTIYF.

The chain is built from TRBV5-1 and TRBJ2-2, with no clear D. Germline values: CDR1 SGHRS, CDR2 YFSETQ. This CDR3 region has 13 residues. V was pared by 0 bases and J by 6 bases, with 6 bases between. CDR3 residues: CASSLDGPGELFF. CDR3 DNA: TGCGCCAGCAGCTTGGACGGGCCCGGGGAGCTGTTTTTT.

The chain has TRBV15 and TRBJ1-4, with 8 bases matching TRBD1. From germline, CDR1 is LNHNV and CDR2 YYDKDF (reference sequence). J gave up 0 bases and V 6 bases, and 15 bases lay outside the gene matches. The CDR3 totals 19 residues. CDR3 sequence (DNA): TGTGCCACCAGATCCGTTTTGTCAGGGGGCCAGGCAACTAATGAAAAACTGTTTTTT. It encodes CATRSVLSGGQATNEKLFF.

In regard to this clonotype: A much larger clone lies a single base off, so this may be a read error. The rearrangement joins TRBV12-3 or TRBV12-4 to TRBJ2-7; D unclear. This CDR3 has 15 residues. The CDR3 sequence: CASRAPGPSSCEQYF. As DNA, the CDR3 is TGTGCCAGCAGGGCGCCGGGTCCCTCCTCCTGCGAGCAGTACTTC.

J is TRBJ1-1 and V is TRBV11-2; TRBD1 agrees at 8 bases. This CDR3 is built from 13 residues. Germline CDR1 is SGHAT and CDR2 is FQNNGV. J gave up 5 bases and V 4 bases, and 3 bases lay outside the gene matches. CDR3 residues: CASSWTGRTEAFF. CDR3 sequence (DNA): TGTGCCAGCAGCTGGACAGGGAGGACTGAAGCTTTCTTT.

This clonotype is judged medium-sized. The chain has TRBV27 and TRBJ2-3, with 8 positions matching TRBD2. V lost 3 bases to trimming and J lost 0 bases; unmatched junction nucleotides: 14. The CDR3 loop spans 19 amino acids. Per the germline V gene, CDR1 is MNHEY and CDR2 is SMNVEV (reference sequence). The CDR3 loop reads CASSFYGGIAGFSTDTQYF. The DNA for the CDR3 is TGTGCCAGCAGTTTCTACGGGGGGATAGCGGGATTTAGCACAGATACGCAGTATTTT.

The rearrangement links TRBV5-8 to TRBJ2-3, with D perhaps TRBD2 (6 bases). The V and J ends lost 4 bases and 3 bases respectively, with 9 bases between them. The CDR3 is 13 amino acids. Germline V gene lookup returns CDR1 SGHTS and CDR2 YDEGEE. The CDR3 sequence: CASSVRGTDTQYF. The CDR3 DNA reads as TGTGCCAGCAGCGTCCGGGGGACAGATACGCAGTATTTT.

DNA of the CDR3: TGTGCCACCAGCATAGAGTCTCTTCACTCTGGTGGTACGCAGTATTTT. Translating gives CATSIESLHSGGTQYF. V usage is TRBV15 and J usage is TRBJ2-3; no definite D call. Germline CDR1 reads LNHNV; CDR2 reads YYDKDF (reference sequence). Trimming cost V 4 bases and J 8 bases, with 22 bases left between them. This CDR3 comprises 16 residues.

In this sample, this clonotype turned up many times. This chain joins TRBV6-1 and TRBJ2-7; D perhaps matches TRBD2 (5 bases). Deletions cut 1 base from V and 3 bases from J, with 7 bases between. Germline V lookup: CDR1 MNHNS, CDR2 SASEGT. The CDR3 loop spans 13 amino acids. The CDR3 nucleotides read TGTGCCAGCAGTGAAGGCCGGGACTACGAGCAGTACTTC. Translated: CASSEGRDYEQYF.